These 2 T cell receptor beta chains originate from one sample sequenced in a study of blood T cells in healthy people across ages (dated by TCRdb to the mid-2010s). Library prep was done by 5' RACE. The sequencer was an Illumina HiSeq 2500. A second about 6 to 11 cycle PCR used a sample-barcoded 5' primer and a J-beta primer mix. TCRdb reprocessed the public reads (quality trimming at Q25 with fastp, clone calling with MiXCR) and kept in-frame beta chains. Entries that share a CDR3 protein sequence are merged under the most common genes and DNA. The sample table contains about 640,000 distinct CDR3 sequences; only one count was recorded for around three fifths of them. The biggest ten clones account for over 35% of the sample. What was sequenced was blood. Source of these receptors: a man aged 55 to 70 in good health.

The genes are TRBV6-6 and TRBJ2-1; 12 nucleotides align to TRBD1. V trimming: 5 bases; J trimming: 10 bases; junction bases outside the gene matches: 6. The germline V gene has CDR1 MNHNY and CDR2 SVGAGI (reference sequence). The CDR3 runs 14 residues. The CDR3 DNA reads as TGTGCCAGCAGTCCCGGGACAGGGGGCCGGGAGCAGTTCTTC. Protein product: CASSPGTGGREQFF.

The sample holds a few counts of this clonotype. The J gene is TRBJ2-3, the V gene TRBV12-3 or TRBV12-4; D ambiguous. V lost 6 bases and J 4 bases, leaving 20 bases between the germline ends. This CDR3 has 16 residues. CDR3 in amino acids: CASSRSTTWGADTQYF. For the CDR3, the DNA is TGTGCCAGCAGCCGCAGTACGACCTGGGGTGCAGATACGCAGTATTTT.